This T cell receptor beta chain was profiled in a study of blood T cells in healthy people across ages. Alongside a J-beta primer mix, a sample-barcoded 5' primer served in a second PCR lasting roughly 7 to 12 cycles. TCRdb reprocessed the 5' RACE reads with MiXCR, giving one entry per CDR3 protein. The sample contains over 1,200,000 distinct CDR3 sequences, roughly 64% of which appear only once. This clonotype was observed a few times. Germline-derived CDR1 and CDR2 are PRHDT and FYEKMQ (reference sequence). The J segment lost 1 base and the V segment lost 1 base, leaving 4 bases of the junction unmatched. The CDR3 is made up of 15 amino acids.

This chain links TRBV13 with TRBJ2-7, with TRBD2 identical over 7 bases. The sequenced material came from blood. The sequence derives from a man aged 18 to 29 in good health. In nucleotides, the CDR3 is TGTGCCAGCAGCTTAGCGGGACTACCATCCTACGAGCAGTACTTC. As protein: CASSLAGLPSYEQYF. Supplemented by reference TRBV13 and TRBJ2-7, the full variable domain reads AAGVIQSPRHLIKEKRETATLKCYPIPRHDTVYWYQQGPGQDPQFLISFYEKMQSDKGSIPDRFSAQQFSDYHSELNMSSLELGDSALYFCASSLAGLPSYEQYFGPGTRLTVT.